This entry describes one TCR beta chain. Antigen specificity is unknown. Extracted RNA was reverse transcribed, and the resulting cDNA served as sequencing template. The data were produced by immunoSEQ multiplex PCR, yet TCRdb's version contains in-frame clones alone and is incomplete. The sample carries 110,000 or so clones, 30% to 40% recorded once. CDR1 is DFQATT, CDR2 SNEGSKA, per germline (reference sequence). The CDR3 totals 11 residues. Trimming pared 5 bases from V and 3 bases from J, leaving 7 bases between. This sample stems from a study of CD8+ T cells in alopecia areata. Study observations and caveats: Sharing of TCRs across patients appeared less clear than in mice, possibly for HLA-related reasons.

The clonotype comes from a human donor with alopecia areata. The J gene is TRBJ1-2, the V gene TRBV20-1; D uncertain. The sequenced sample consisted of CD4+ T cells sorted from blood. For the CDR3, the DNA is TGCAGTGCTTACACGTACTATGGCTACACCTTC. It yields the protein CSAYTYYGYTF.